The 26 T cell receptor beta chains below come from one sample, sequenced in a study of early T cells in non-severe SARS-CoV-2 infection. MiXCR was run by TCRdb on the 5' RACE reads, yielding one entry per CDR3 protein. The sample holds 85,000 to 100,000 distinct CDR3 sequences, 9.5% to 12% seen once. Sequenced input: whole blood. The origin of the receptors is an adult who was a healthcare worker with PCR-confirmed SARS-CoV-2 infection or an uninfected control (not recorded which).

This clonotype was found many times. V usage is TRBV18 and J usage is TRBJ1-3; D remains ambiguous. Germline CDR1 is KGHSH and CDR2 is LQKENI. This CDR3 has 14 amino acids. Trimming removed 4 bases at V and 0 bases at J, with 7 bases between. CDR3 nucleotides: TGTGCCAGCTCACTCGACATCTCTGGAAACACCATATATTTT. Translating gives CASSLDISGNTIYF.

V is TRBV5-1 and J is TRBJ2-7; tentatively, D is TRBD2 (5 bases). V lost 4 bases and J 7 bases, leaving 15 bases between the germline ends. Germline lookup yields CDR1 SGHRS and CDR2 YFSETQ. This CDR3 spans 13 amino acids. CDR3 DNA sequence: TGCGCCAGCAGCGCCCCGGGGTCCGGAGAGCAGTACTTC. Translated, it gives CASSAPGSGEQYF.

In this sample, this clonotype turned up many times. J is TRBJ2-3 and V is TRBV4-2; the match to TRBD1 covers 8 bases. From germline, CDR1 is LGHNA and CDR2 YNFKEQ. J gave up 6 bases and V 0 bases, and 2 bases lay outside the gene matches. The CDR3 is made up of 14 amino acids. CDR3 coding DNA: TGTGCCAGCAGCCAAGATACAGGGGGGGATACGCAGTATTTT. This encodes CASSQDTGGDTQYF.

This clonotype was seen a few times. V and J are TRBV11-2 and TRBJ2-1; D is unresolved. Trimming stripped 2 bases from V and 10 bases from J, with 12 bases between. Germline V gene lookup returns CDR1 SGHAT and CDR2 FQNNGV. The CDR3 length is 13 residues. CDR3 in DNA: TGTGCCAGCAGCTTACCGGCGTCTGACGAGCAGTTCTTC. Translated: CASSLPASDEQFF.

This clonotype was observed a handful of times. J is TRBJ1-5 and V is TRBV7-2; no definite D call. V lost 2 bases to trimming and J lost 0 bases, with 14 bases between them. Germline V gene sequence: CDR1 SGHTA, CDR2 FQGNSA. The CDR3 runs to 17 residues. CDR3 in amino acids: CASSLIPEGYSNQPQHF. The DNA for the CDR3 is TGTGCCAGCAGCTTAATCCCAGAGGGTTATAGCAATCAGCCCCAGCATTTT. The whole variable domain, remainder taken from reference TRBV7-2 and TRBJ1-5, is GAGVSQSPSNKVTEKGKDVELRCDPISGHTALYWYRQSLGQGLEFLIYFQGNSAPDKSGLPSDRFSAERTGGSVSTLTIQRTQQEDSAVYLCASSLIPEGYSNQPQHFGDGTRLSIL.

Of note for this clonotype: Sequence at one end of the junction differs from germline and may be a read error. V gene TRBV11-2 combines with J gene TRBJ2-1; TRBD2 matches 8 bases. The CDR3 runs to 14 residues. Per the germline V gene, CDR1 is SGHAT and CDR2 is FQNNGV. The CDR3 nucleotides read TGTGCCAGCAGCTTACTCCCCGGTGGCGGGAGGCCACACTTC. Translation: CASSLLPGGGRPHF.

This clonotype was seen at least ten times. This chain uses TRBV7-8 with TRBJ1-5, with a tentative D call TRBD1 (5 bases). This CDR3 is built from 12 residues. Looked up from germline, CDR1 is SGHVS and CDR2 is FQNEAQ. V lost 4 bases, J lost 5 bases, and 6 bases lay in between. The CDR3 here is CASSWGDQPQHF. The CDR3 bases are TGTGCCAGCAGCTGGGGGGATCAGCCCCAGCATTTT.

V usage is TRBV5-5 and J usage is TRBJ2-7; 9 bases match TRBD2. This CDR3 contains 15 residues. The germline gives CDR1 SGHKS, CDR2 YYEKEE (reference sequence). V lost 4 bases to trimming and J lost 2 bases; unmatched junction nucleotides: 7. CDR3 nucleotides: TGTGCCAGCAGCAAACCTAGCGGGACCACCTACGAGCAGTACTTC. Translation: CASSKPSGTTYEQYF.

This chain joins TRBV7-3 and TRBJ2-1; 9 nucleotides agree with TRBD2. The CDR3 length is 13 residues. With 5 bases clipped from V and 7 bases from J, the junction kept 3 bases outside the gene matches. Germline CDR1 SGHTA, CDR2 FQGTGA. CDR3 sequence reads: CASSLSGSNEQFF. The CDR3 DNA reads TGTGCCAGCAGCCTTAGCGGGAGTAATGAGCAGTTCTTC.

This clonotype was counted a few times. For the CDR3, the DNA is TGCAGTGCTAGGACTAGCGGAGGCACAGATACGCAGTATTTT. This codes for CSARTSGGTDTQYF. The rearrangement joins TRBV20-1 to TRBJ2-3, with TRBD2 matching 9 bases. The germline CDR1 and CDR2 sequences are DFQATT and SNEGSKA (reference sequence). Trimming at V came to 3 bases and at J to 1 base, leaving 2 bases not matched to a gene. This CDR3 is 14 amino acids long.

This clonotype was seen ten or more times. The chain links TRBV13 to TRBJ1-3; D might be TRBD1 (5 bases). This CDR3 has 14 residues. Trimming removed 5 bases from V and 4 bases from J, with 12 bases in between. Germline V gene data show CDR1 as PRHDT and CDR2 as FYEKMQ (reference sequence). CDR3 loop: CASSPPGQGNTIYF. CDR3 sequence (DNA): TGTGCCAGCAGCCCCCCGGGGCAAGGAAACACCATATATTTT.

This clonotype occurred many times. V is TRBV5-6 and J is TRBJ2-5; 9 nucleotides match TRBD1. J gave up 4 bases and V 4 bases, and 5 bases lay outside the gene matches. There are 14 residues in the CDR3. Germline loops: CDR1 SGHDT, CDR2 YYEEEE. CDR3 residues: CASSPGQGVETQYF. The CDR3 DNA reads TGTGCCAGCAGCCCGGGACAGGGAGTAGAGACCCAGTACTTC.

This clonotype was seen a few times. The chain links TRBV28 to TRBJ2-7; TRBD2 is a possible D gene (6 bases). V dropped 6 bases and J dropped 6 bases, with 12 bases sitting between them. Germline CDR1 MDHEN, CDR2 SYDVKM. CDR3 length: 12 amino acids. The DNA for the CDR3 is TGTGCCAGCAGCCTAACTAGCAGCGAGCAGTACTTC. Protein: CASSLTSSEQYF.

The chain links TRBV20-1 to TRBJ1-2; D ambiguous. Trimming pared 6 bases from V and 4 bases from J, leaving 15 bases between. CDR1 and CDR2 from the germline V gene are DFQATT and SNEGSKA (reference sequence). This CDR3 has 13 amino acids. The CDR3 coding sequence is TGCAGTGCGGGTCCCGAGCCTTCCTATGGCTACACCTTC. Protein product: CSAGPEPSYGYTF.

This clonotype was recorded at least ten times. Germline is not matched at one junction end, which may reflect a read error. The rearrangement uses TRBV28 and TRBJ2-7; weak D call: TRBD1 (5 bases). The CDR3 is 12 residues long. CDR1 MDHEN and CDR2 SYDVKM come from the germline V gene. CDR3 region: CASTSPTGSPAF. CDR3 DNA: TGTGCCAGCACCTCCCCTACAGGTTCCCCCGCATTC.

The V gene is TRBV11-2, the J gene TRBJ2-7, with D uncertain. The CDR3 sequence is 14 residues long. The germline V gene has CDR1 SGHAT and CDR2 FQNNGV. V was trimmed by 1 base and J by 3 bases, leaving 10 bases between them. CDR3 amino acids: CASSLVQKDYEQYF. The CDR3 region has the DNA TGTGCCAGCAGCTTAGTTCAGAAAGACTACGAGCAGTACTTC. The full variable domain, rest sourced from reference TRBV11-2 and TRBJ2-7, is EAGVAQSPRYKIIEKRQSVAFWCNPISGHATLYWYQQILGQGPKLLIQFQNNGVVDDSQLPKDRFSAERLKGVDSTLKIQPAKLEDSAVYLCASSLVQKDYEQYFGPGTRLTVT.

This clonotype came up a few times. CDR3 DNA sequence: TGTGCCAGCAGCCTAGAGGGGTTGAGAGGAGATACGCAGTATTTT. Translation: CASSLEGLRGDTQYF. The gene calls are TRBV6-1 and TRBJ2-3, with D perhaps matching TRBD1 or TRBD2 (5 bases each). Between the trimmed V and J ends, which lost 6 bases and 5 bases, there was a span of 18 bases. This CDR3 contains 15 residues. Germline CDR1 is MNHNS and CDR2 is SASEGT.

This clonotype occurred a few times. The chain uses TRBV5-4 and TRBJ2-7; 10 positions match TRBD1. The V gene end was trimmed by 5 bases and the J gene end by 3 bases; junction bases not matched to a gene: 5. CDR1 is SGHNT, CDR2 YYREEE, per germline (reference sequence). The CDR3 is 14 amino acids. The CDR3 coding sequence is TGTGCCAGCAGACCGGACAGGGGGGACTACGAGCAGTACTTC. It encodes CASRPDRGDYEQYF.

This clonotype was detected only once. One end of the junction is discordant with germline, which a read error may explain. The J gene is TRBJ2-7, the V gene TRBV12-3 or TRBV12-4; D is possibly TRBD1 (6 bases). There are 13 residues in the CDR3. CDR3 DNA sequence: TGTGCCAGCAGCCGAAACAGGGCCTACGAGCAATACTTC. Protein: CASSRNRAYEQYF.

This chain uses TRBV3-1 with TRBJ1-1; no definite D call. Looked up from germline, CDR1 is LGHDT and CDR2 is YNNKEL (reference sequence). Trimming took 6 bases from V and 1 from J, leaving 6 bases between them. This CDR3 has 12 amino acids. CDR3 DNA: TGTGCCAGCAGACAACAGAACACTGAAGCTTTCTTT. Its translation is CASRQQNTEAFF. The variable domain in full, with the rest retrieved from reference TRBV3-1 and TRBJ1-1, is DTAVSQTPKYLVTQMGNDKSIKCEQNLGHDTMYWYKQDSKKFLKIMFSYNNKELIINETVPNRFSPKSPDKAHLNLHINSLELGDSAVYFCASRQQNTEAFFGQGTRLTVV.

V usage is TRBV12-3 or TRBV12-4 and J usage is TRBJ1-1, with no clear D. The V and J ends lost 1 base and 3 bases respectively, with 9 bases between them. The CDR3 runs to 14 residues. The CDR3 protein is CASSLGGSYTEAFF. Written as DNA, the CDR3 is TGTGCCAGCAGTTTAGGCGGTAGCTACACTGAAGCTTTCTTT.

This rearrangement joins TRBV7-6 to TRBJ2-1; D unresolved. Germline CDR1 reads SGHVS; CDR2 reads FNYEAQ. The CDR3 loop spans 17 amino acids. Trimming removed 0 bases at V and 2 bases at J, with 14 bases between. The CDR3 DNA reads TGTGCCAGCAGCTTAGCCGGCTCGGGTCCTGCCTACAATGAGCAGTTCTTC. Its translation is CASSLAGSGPAYNEQFF.

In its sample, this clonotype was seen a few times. The CDR3 DNA sequence: TGCAGCGTTGTTCCCTTCCAGGGGGGGACCTACGAGCAGTACTTC. Protein sequence: CSVVPFQGGTYEQYF. The chain combines TRBV29-1 with TRBJ2-7, with D tentatively TRBD1 or TRBD2 (7 bases each). The V end was cut by 4 bases, the J end by 2 bases, with 18 bases between. Germline V gene lookup returns CDR1 SQVTM and CDR2 ANQGSEA. The CDR3 consists of 15 residues.

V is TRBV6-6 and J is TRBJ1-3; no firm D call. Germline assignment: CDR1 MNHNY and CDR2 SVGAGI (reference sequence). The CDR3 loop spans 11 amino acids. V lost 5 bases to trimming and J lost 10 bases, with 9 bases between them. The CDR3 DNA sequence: TGTGCCAGCAGTAACATAGGAACCATATATTTT. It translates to CASSNIGTIYF.

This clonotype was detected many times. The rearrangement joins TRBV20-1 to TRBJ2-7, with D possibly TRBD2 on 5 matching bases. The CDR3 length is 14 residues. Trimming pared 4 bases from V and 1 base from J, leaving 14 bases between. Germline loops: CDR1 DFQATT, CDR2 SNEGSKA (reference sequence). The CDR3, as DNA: TGCAGTGCTACCCGGGTCGGGGTTTCCTACGAGCAGTACTTC. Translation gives CSATRVGVSYEQYF.

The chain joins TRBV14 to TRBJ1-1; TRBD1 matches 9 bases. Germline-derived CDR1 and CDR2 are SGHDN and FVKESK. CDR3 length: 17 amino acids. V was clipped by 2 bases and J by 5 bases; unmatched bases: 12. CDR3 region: CASSQQPSGDRVTEAFF. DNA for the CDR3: TGTGCCAGCAGCCAACAACCCTCTGGGGACAGGGTTACTGAAGCTTTCTTT.